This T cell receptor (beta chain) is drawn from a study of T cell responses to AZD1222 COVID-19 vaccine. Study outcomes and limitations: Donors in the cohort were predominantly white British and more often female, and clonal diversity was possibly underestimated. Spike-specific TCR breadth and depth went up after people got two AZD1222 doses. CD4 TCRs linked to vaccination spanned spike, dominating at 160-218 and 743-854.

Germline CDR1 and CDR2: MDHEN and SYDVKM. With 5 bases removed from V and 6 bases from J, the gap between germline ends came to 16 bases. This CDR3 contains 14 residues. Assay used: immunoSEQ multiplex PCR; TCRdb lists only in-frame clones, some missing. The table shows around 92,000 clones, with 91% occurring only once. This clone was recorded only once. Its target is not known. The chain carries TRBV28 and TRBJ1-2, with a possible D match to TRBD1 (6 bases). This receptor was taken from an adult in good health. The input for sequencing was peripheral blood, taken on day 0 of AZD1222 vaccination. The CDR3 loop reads CASSILTSGDGYTF. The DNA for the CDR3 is TGTGCCAGCAGTATACTTACCTCAGGGGATGGCTACACCTTC.